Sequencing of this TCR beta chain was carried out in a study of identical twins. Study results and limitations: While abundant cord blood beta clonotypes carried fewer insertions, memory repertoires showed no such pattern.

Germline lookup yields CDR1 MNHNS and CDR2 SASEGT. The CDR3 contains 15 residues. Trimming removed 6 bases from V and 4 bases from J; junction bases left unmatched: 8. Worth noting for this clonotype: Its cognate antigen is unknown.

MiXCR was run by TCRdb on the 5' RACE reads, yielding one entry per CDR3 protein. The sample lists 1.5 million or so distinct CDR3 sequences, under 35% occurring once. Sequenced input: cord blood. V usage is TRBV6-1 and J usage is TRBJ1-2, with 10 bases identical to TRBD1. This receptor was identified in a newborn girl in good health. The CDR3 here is CASSLGQGSTYGYTF. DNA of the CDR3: TGTGCCAGCAGCTTGGGACAGGGGTCGACCTATGGCTACACCTTC.